One and the same sample provided the 14 T cell receptor beta chains below, sequenced in a study of persistence of HIV-infected CD4 T cells. Antigens of these TCRs are unknown. Cells were stimulated with overlapping HIV-1 Gag 15-mer peptides. Memory cells lacking CD40L and CD69 with high CD45RO were sorted. Sequencing used immunoSEQ version 4 in survey mode. The data were produced by immunoSEQ multiplex PCR, yet TCRdb's version contains in-frame clones alone and is incomplete. The sample yields roughly 32,000 clones, roughly four fifths seen once. The sequenced sample was CD4+ T cells sorted from PBMCs after approximately 20-hour stimulation, obtained from a patient who received antiretroviral therapy. Receptor source: an adult woman with HIV who was CMV-seropositive.

The chain is built from TRBV5-1 and TRBJ1-2; no clear D. Per germline, CDR1 SGHRS and CDR2 YFSETQ. The CDR3 spans 14 residues. Trimming left V 7 bases short and J 3 bases short, with 16 bases between. The CDR3 loop reads CASYTGSTDYGYTF. In DNA, the CDR3 is TGCGCCAGCTACACGGGGAGCACTGACTATGGCTACACCTTC. Using reference TRBV5-1 and TRBJ1-2 for the parts outside the CDR3, the full variable domain is KAGVTQTPRYLIKTRGQQVTLSCSPISGHRSVSWYQQTPGQGLQFLFEYFSETQRNKGNFPGRFSGRQFSNSRSEMNVSTLELGDSALYLCASYTGSTDYGYTFGSGTRLTVV.

The CDR3 loop is CASSQAGLLGDSPLHF. The CDR3 DNA follows: TGCGCCAGCAGCCAAGCTGGTCTCCTTGGGGATTCACCCCTCCACTTT. V usage is TRBV4-1 and J usage is TRBJ1-6; the D is unclear. CDR3 length: 16 residues. Germline loops: CDR1 MGHRA, CDR2 YSYEKL. Trimming removed 1 base from V and 8 bases from J, with 15 bases in between.

V gene TRBV7-2 combines with J gene TRBJ2-3; 7 bases fit TRBD1. This CDR3 comprises 15 residues. Germline V gene lookup returns CDR1 SGHTA and CDR2 FQGNSA. V was clipped by 6 bases and J by 0 bases; unmatched bases: 6. The DNA for the CDR3 is TGTGCCAGCAGAGGTCCGGGACAGAGCACAGATACGCAGTATTTT. Its protein is CASRGPGQSTDTQYF. Filled out from reference TRBV7-2 and TRBJ2-3, the complete variable domain reads GAGVSQSPSNKVTEKGKDVELRCDPISGHTALYWYRQSLGQGLEFLIYFQGNSAPDKSGLPSDRFSAERTGGSVSTLTIQRTQQEDSAVYLCASRGPGQSTDTQYFGPGTRLTVL.

This clone was counted a few times. The chain joins TRBV24-1 to TRBJ2-1; D gene uncertain. V was clipped by 2 bases and J by 6 bases, with 16 bases between them. CDR1 is KGHDR and CDR2 is SFDVKD in the germline V gene. The CDR3 length is 16 residues. In DNA, the CDR3 is TGTGCCACCAGTGATTCGCCCACGGTCAGAGTCAATGAGCAGTTCTTC. This encodes CATSDSPTVRVNEQFF.

This clone showed up just once. The chain couples TRBV5-5 to TRBJ1-2, with a possible D match to TRBD1 (5 bases). Germline CDR1 is SGHKS and CDR2 is YYEKEE (reference sequence). The CDR3 loop spans 16 amino acids. V lost 4 bases, J lost 1 base, and 17 bases lay in between. The CDR3 nucleotides read TGTGCCAGCAGCACATCACCGACAGCTAATAACTATGGCTACACCTTC. It yields the protein CASSTSPTANNYGYTF.

The gene calls are TRBV28 and TRBJ2-7; 9 positions match TRBD1. Trimming at V came to 2 bases and at J to 5 bases, leaving 10 bases not matched to a gene. Germline CDR1 and CDR2: MDHEN and SYDVKM. This CDR3 region has 16 residues. The CDR3: CASSLPQQGARNEQYF. In nucleotides, the CDR3 is TGTGCCAGCAGTTTACCGCAACAGGGGGCGCGTAACGAGCAGTACTTC.

The V call is TRBV28, the J call TRBJ1-4; 11 bases align to TRBD1. V lost 11 bases, J lost 9 bases, and 8 bases stayed unmatched. The CDR3 runs to 13 residues. Germline lookup yields CDR1 MDHEN and CDR2 SYDVKM. The DNA for the CDR3 is TGTGCCGCAAGGACAGGGGGCGGGAAAAAACTGTTTTTT. The encoded protein is CAARTGGGKKLFF.

This chain links TRBV20-1 with TRBJ2-1; weak D call: TRBD1 (6 bases). Trimming pared 7 bases from V and 6 bases from J, leaving 10 bases between. CDR3 length equals 11 residues. In germline, CDR1 is DFQATT, CDR2 SNEGSKA (reference sequence). The CDR3 DNA sequence: TGCAGTGTTACACAGGGCAATGAGCAGTTCTTC. As protein: CSVTQGNEQFF.

This clone appeared once. The chain employs TRBV6-5 and TRBJ1-1, with D unresolved. This CDR3 has 14 residues. CDR1 and CDR2 from the germline V gene are MNHEY and SVGAGI. The V gene lost 0 bases and the J gene lost 4 bases, with 9 bases spanning the gap. Here the CDR3 reads CASSYSYRATEAFF. The CDR3 coding sequence is TGTGCCAGCAGTTACTCGTATAGGGCCACTGAAGCTTTCTTT.

The gene calls are TRBV12-3 or TRBV12-4 and TRBJ1-1; D gene ambiguous. There are 13 residues in the CDR3. Trimming removed 3 bases at V and 2 bases at J, with 7 bases between. CDR3 bases: TGTGCCAGCAGTTTCATGGAAAACACTGAAGCTTTCTTT. Its protein product is CASSFMENTEAFF.

The rearrangement links TRBV5-8 to TRBJ1-2, with TRBD1 matching over 7 bases. The CDR3 is 17 residues long. The V gene end was trimmed by 2 bases and the J gene end by 4 bases; junction bases not matched to a gene: 14. From germline, CDR1 is SGHTS and CDR2 YDEGEE. The CDR3 is CASSLHLTDAGGYGYTF. The CDR3 DNA reads as TGTGCCAGCAGCTTACATCTTACCGACGCAGGGGGCTATGGCTACACCTTC.

V usage is TRBV29-1 and J usage is TRBJ1-1; 7 bases map to TRBD1. The CDR3 totals 13 residues. Germline loops: CDR1 SQVTM, CDR2 ANQGSEA. The V and J ends lost 3 bases and 2 bases, in that order; junction bases with no gene match: 3. CDR3 bases: TGCAGCGTTGACCACAGGGGAAACACTGAAGCTTTCTTT. This encodes CSVDHRGNTEAFF.

The V gene is TRBV5-1, the J gene TRBJ2-1, with unresolved D. The germline V and J ends were trimmed by 0 bases and 2 bases, with 9 bases remaining between them. Germline CDR1 is SGHRS and CDR2 is YFSETQ. This CDR3 has 15 amino acids. The DNA of the CDR3 is TGCGCCAGCAGCTTGGCTCCAGGACCCTACAATGAGCAGTTCTTC. Protein product: CASSLAPGPYNEQFF.

Only one count was recorded for this clone. The chain couples TRBV2 to TRBJ1-6; a possible D gene is TRBD1 (5 bases). Between the trimmed V and J ends, which lost 6 bases and 6 bases, there was a span of 6 bases. CDR3 length equals 12 residues. Per the germline V gene, CDR1 is SNHLY and CDR2 is FYNNEI. In DNA form, the CDR3 reads TGTGCCAGCAGCGGGGCTAATTCACCCCTCCACTTT. As protein: CASSGANSPLHF.